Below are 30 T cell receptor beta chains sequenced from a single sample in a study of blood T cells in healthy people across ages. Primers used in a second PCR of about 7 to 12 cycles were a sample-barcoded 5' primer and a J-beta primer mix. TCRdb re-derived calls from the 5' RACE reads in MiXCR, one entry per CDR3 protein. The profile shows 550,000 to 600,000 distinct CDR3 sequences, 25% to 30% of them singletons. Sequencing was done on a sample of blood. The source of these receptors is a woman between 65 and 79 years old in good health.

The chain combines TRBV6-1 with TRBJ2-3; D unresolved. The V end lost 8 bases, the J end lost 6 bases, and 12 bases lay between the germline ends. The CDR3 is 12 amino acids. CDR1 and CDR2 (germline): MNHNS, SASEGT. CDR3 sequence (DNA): TGTGCCAGCGCAGAGTCTGGGGATACGCAGTATTTT. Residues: CASAESGDTQYF.

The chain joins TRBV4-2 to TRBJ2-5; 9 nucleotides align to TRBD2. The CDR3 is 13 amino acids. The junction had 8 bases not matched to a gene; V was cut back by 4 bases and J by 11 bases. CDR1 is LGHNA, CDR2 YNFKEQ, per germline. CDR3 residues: CASSRLIAGEQYF. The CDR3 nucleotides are TGTGCCAGCAGCCGTTTAATAGCGGGAGAGCAGTACTTC.

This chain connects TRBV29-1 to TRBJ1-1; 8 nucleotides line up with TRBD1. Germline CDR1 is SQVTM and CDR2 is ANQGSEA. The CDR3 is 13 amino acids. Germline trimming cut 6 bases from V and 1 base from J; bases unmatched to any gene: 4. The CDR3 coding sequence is TGCAGCGTCAGGGGGCAGTCGAACACTGAAGCTTTCTTT. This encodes CSVRGQSNTEAFF.

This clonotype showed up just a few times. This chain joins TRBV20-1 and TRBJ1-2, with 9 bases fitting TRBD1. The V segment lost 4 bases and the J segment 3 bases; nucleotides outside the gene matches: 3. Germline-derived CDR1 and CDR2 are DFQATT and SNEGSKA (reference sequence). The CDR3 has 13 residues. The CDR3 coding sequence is TGCAGTGCTAAGGACAGGGGCTACTATGGCTACACCTTC. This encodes CSAKDRGYYGYTF.

The CDR3 DNA follows: TGTGCCAGCAGCGTGCAGGTTTACACTGAAGCTTTCTTT. This gives the protein CASSVQVYTEAFF. The chain couples TRBV9 to TRBJ1-1; D is uncertain. V lost 2 bases to trimming and J lost 3 bases, with 8 bases between them. Germline assignment: CDR1 SGDLS and CDR2 YYNGEE. The CDR3 contains 13 residues.

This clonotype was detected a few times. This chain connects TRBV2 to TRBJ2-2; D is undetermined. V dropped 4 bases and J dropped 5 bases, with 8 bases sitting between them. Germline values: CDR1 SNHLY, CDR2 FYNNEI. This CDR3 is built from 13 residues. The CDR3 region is CASSAQRTGELFF. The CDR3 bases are TGTGCCAGCAGTGCTCAGAGGACCGGGGAGCTGTTTTTT.

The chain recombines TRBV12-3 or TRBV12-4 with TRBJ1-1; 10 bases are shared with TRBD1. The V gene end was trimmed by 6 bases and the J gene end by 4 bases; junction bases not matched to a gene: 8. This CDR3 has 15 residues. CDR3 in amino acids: CASSTIGQGGTEAFF. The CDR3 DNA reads TGTGCCAGCAGCACAATAGGACAGGGGGGCACTGAAGCTTTCTTT.

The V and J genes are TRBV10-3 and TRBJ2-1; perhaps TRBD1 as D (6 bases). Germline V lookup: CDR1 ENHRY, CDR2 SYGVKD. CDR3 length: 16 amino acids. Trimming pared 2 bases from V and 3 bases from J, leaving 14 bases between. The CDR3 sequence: CAISEERGFDYNEQFF. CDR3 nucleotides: TGTGCCATCAGTGAGGAAAGGGGGTTTGACTACAATGAGCAGTTCTTC.

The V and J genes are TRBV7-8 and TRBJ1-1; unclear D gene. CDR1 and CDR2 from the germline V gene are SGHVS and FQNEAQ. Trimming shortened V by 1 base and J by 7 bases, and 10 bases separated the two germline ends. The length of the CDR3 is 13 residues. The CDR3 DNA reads TGTGCCAGCAGCTTAGGCGGGCTGGGTGAAGCTTTCTTT. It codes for CASSLGGLGEAFF.

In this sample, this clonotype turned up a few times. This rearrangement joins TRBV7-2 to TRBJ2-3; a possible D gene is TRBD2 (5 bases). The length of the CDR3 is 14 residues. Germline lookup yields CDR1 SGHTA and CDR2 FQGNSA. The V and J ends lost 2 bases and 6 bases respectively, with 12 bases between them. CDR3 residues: CASSLTRMTDTQYF. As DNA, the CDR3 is TGTGCCAGCAGCTTAACTAGAATGACGGATACGCAGTATTTT.

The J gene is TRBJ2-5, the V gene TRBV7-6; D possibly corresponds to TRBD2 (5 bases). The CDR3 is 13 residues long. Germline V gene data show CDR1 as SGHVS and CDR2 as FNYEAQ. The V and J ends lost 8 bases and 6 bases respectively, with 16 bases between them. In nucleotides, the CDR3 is TGTGCCAGCTCCGGGGTTGGGGAAAAGACCCAGTACTTC. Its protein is CASSGVGEKTQYF.

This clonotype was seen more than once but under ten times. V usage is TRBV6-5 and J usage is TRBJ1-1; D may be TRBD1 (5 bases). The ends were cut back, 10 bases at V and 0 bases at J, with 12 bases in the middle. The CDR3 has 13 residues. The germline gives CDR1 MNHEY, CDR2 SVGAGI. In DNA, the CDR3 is TGTGCCATTGGGAGGGGCATGAACACTGAAGCTTTCTTT. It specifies CAIGRGMNTEAFF.

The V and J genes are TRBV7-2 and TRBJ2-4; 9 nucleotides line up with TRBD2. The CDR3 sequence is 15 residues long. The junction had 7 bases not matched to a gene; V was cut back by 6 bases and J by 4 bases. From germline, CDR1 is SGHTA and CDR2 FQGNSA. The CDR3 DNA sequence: TGTGCCAGCAGTAAGGGGCTAGCGGGGAAAAACATTCAGTACTTC. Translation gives CASSKGLAGKNIQYF.

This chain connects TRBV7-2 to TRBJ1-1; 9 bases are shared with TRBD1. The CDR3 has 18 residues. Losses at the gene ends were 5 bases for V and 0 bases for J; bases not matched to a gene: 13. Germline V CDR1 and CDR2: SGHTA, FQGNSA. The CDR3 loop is CASSRPRQGGYMNTEAFF. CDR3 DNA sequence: TGTGCCAGCAGCCGCCCAAGACAGGGGGGCTACATGAACACTGAAGCTTTCTTT. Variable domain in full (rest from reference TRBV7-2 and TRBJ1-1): GAGVSQSPSNKVTEKGKDVELRCDPISGHTALYWYRQSLGQGLEFLIYFQGNSAPDKSGLPSDRFSAERTGGSVSTLTIQRTQQEDSAVYLCASSRPRQGGYMNTEAFFGQGTRLTVV.

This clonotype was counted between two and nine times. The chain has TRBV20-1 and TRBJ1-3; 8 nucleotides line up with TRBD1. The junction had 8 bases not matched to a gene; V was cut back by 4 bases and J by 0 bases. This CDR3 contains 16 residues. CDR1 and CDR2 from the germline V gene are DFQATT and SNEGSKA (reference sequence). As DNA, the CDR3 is TGCAGTGCTAAGTCGGGACAGGCCTTCTCTGGAAACACCATATATTTT. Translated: CSAKSGQAFSGNTIYF.

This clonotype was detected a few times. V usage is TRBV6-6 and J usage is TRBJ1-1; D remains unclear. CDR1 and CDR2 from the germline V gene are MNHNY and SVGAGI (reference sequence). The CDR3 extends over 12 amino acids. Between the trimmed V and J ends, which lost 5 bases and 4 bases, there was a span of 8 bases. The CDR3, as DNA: TGTGCCAGCAGTCTACTCTCCACTGAAGCTTTCTTT. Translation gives CASSLLSTEAFF.

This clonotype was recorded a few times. CDR3 bases: TGTGCCAGCAGTGAATTGGGGGGGAATGGCTACACCTTC. This translates into CASSELGGNGYTF. The chain has TRBV25-1 and TRBJ1-2, with D perhaps matching TRBD1 (5 bases). CDR3 length: 13 residues. The V gene's germline CDR1 is MGHDK and CDR2 SYGVNS. Deletions cut 1 base from V and 6 bases from J, with 9 bases between.

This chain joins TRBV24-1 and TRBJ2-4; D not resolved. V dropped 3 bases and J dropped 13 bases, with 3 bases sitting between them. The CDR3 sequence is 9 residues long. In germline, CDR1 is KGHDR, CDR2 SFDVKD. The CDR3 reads CATSDGQYF. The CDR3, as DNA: TGTGCCACCAGTGATGGACAGTACTTC.

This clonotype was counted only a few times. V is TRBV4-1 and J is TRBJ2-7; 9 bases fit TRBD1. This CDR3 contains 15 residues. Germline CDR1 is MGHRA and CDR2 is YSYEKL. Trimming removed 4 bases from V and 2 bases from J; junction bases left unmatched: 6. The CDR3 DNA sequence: TGCGCCAGCAGCCCTGGGGACAGGGATGCCTACGAGCAGTACTTC. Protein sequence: CASSPGDRDAYEQYF.

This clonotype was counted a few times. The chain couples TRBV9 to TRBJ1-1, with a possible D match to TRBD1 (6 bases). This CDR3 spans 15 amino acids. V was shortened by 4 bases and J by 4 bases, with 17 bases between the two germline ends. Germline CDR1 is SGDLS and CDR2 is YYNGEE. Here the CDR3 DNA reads TGTGCCAGCAGCTCAGTCACGGGGGCGGGCACTGAAGCTTTCTTT. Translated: CASSSVTGAGTEAFF.

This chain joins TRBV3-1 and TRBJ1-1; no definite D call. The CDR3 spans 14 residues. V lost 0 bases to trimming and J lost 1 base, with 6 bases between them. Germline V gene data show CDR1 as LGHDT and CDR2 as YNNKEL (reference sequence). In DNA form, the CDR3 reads TGTGCCAGCAGCCAAGAAAGTAGGAACACTGAAGCTTTCTTT. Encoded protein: CASSQESRNTEAFF.

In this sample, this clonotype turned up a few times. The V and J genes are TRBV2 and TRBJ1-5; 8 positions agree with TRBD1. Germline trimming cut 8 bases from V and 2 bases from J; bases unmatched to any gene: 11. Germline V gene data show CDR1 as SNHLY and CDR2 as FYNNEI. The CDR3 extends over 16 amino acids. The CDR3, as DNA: TGTGCCAGCTCGGGCAGGGGGCTGTTTGGCAATCAGCCCCAGCATTTT. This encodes CASSGRGLFGNQPQHF.

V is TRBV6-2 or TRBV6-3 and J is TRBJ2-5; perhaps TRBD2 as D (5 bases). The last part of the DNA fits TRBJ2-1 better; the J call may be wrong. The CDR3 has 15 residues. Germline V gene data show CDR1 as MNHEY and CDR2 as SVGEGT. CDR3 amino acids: CASSYRPLGSNEQFF. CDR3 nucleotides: TGTGCCAGCAGTTACCGCCCACTAGGGAGTAATGAGCAGTTCTTC.

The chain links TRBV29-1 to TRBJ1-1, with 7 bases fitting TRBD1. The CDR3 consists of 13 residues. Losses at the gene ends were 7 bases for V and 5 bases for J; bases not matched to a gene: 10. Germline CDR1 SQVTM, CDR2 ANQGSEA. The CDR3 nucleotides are TGCAGCGCACTGGGACAGCTGATGACTGAAGCTTTCTTT. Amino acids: CSALGQLMTEAFF.

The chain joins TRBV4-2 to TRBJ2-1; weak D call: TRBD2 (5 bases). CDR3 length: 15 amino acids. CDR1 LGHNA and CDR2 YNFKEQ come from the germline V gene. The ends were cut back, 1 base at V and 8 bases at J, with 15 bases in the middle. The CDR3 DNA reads TGTGCCAGCAGCCAAGTGGTGGGATCTAGCCATGAGCAGTTCTTC. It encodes CASSQVVGSSHEQFF.

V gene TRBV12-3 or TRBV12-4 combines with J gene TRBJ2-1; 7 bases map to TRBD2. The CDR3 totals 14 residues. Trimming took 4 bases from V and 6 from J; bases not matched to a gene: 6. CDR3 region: CASSSRTRGNEQFF. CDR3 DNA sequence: TGTGCCAGCAGTTCGCGGACTAGGGGCAATGAGCAGTTCTTC.

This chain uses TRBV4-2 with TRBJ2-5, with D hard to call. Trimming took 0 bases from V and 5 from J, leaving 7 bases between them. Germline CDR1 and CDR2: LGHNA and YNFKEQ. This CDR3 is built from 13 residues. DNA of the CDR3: TGTGCCAGCAGCCAAGACGGTTGGGAGACCCAGTACTTC. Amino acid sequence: CASSQDGWETQYF.

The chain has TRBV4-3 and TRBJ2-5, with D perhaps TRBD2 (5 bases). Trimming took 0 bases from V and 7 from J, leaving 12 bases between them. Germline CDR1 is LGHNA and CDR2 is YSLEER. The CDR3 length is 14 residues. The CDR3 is CASSQDEGLGTQYF. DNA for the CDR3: TGCGCCAGCAGCCAAGATGAAGGACTCGGGACCCAGTACTTC.

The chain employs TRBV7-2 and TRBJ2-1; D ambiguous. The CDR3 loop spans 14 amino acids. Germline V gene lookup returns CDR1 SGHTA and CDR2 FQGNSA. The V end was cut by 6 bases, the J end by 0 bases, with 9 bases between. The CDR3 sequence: CASSQVSSYNEQFF. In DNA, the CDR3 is TGTGCCAGCAGTCAGGTGAGCTCCTACAATGAGCAGTTCTTC.

The CDR3 spells CASRENSNQPQHF. In DNA, the CDR3 is TGTGCCAGCAGGGAGAATAGCAATCAGCCCCAGCATTTT. The rearrangement uses TRBV4-2 and TRBJ1-5; D is unclear. This CDR3 has 13 amino acids. Trimming pared 6 bases from V and 0 bases from J, leaving 6 bases between. In germline, CDR1 is LGHNA, CDR2 YNFKEQ.